What follows describes a single TCR beta chain. It lacks a known antigen. These data originate in a study of monozygotic twins with inflammatory bowel disease (dated by TCRdb to about 2019). As for the study more broadly: The complete study included approximately 28 monozygotic twin pairs: 19 IBD-discordant Danish pairs and nine German pairs, of which four were IBD-concordant and five were IBD-discordant. Within discordant pairs, disease-associated traits were sought mainly by comparing IBD patients with their genetically identical healthy co-twins. Each individual had, on average, about 151 000 unique TCRalpha sequences and 181 000 unique TCRbeta sequences available for analysis. Broad study findings and their caveats: The analysis was unable to tell apart different T cell subtypes. Compared with healthy twins, IBD patients shared fewer clonotypes with other individuals, and the difference was most pronounced in patients with signs of disease activity. No single strong signal or clonotype linked to IBD turned up in the results, so the idea that one exists was not supported. Repertoire similarity did not differ between concordant and discordant twins, which could be due to limited statistical power. A decrease in TCRbeta repertoire diversity, as measured by inverse Simpson index, was observed in IBD patients compared with their healthy co-twins. Background noise and inter-individual variability may have been introduced into the repertoires by the differing immunosuppressive treatments among patients.

From each donor, an approximately 2.5 ml peripheral blood sample was drawn into PAXgene tubes and stored at -80 degrees C. Without any T cell sorting, total RNA was extracted from whole blood using the PAXgene blood miRNA kit on an automated QIAcube. Peripheral blood from monozygotic twin pairs, either concordant or discordant for inflammatory bowel disease, underwent deep TCRalpha and TCRbeta repertoire profiling that used unique molecular barcoding. Smoking habits were recorded for all twin pairs, with individuals classified as current, former or never smokers. Preparation of the library involved 5' RACE. Preparation of each TCR library used approximately 3.5 ug of total RNA. cDNA was synthesized with SMARTScribe reverse transcriptase in eight separate reactions per sample. During cDNA synthesis, unique molecular identifiers containing a 6-nucleotide sample barcode were introduced by template switching. TCRalpha and TCRbeta cDNA was amplified by two nested PCRs of about 15 and 9 cycles, with bead purification after each PCR. Before amplification, cDNA was treated with uracil DNA-glycosylase and purified using the QIAquick PCR purification kit. The second PCR added Illumina TruSeq-compatible adapters along with sample-specific barcodes. TapeStation and Qubit were used to check library quality and concentration, and 5 ng of each library was pooled. Sequencing of pooled libraries was carried out on an Illumina HiSeq2500 single-index Rapid Run using 2 x 100 bp reads and custom sequencing primers. Per the source publication's procedure: MiGEC version 1.2.6 was used for UMI-based consensus assembly, which corrected PCR and sequencing errors. MiXCR version 2.1.1 was used to carry out V(D)J alignment, clonotype assembly and CDR3 extraction. To normalise gene usage, clonotype sharing and MAIT/NKT TCR abundance, the analysis used the top 1000, 10 000 and 20 000 clonotypes per sample. Diversity was computed as the inverse Simpson index with the vegan R package after downsampling to 27 000 UMIs. Statistical testing used paired Mann-Whitney U tests on the discordant twin pairs and applied Benjamini-Hochberg correction for multiple testing. TCRdb reprocessed the reads and assigns one entry to each CDR3 protein sequence, leaving out DNA. TCRdb assigned the V and J calls; the authors' analysis was not used. The sample table records tens of thousands of distinct CDR3 sequences. The leading ten clones occupy approximately 7% of the sample.

The germline V gene specifies KGHSH as CDR1 and LQKENI as CDR2. The CDR3 runs 13 amino acids, cysteine and phenylalanine included. The DNA is unrecorded. This clonotype was obtained from a human donor with ulcerative colitis or Crohn's disease, or a healthy co-twin of an affected twin (not recorded which). The rearranged segments are TRBV18 and TRBJ2-1. Sequences were obtained from blood. The CDR3 is CASSPATYNEQFF.